What follows is one T cell receptor (beta chain) and its context. This clonotype was seen more than once but under ten times. It lacks a known antigen. No per-base quality is available; no much larger clone lies one base away. The data stem from a study of naive and memory T cell subsets (dated by TCRdb to 2016 to 2017). For the wider study: According to the figure summarizing the samples, there were some ten blood donors, 7 tuberculin skin test biopsies and 3 saline control biopsies. Skin biopsies were taken from tuberculin skin test sites or from saline-injected control sites and were processed for RNA extraction as described before. PCR2 was typically a SYBR Green qPCR stopped at a set threshold; low-input samples could instead use end-point PCR (around 6 cycles).

The investigation overall reported the following: The paper did not give details on skin biopsy collection and RNA processing but referred to earlier studies for those details. TCR sequences were reportedly recovered from both types of skin biopsy, with far more TCRs being found at tuberculin skin test sites. The RNA-based method was acknowledged to be potentially sensitive to changes in TCR transcripts with T cell activation and differentiation. The larger number of TCRs at tuberculin skin test sites was interpreted as T cell infiltration of a delayed type IV hypersensitivity reaction.

V ends up 2 bases short and J 10 bases short, with an unmatched junction base count of 14. The CDR3 measures 17 amino acids from cysteine to phenylalanine. Just the 51-base CDR3 DNA is kept, in frame starting at base 1. Library creation used UMI-ligation and nested PCR. Four rounds of PCR, run with the SP2 primer together with nested alpha and beta constant region primers, were used to amplify the ligated cDNA. For the blood and skin samples, reverse transcription of TCR RNA was done with SuperScript IV along with alpha and beta constant region primers. T4 RNA ligase 1 was used to ligate an oligonucleotide containing the Illumina SP2 primer and a UMI to the 3' end of the cDNA. To prevent hairpin formation, the 12-nucleotide UMI was made up of two random hexamers with an eight-base spacer between them. TCR alpha and beta chain libraries were processed separately from the second PCR onward, with dual indexing for multiplexing. After pooling, the indexed libraries were analyzed by capillary electrophoresis and sequenced on either an Illumina MiSeq or NextSeq. PhiX DNA at roughly 5-7% was spiked into libraries to increase base diversity and improve cluster recognition. Regarding the original processing steps: Demultiplexor pulled UMIs out of read 2, joined the UMIs with the TCR sequence from read 1, and separated reads according to sample indices. Decombinator identified V and J genes and V-J junctions, assigning each TCR a five-part identifier including V and J deletions. UMIs were used by Collapsinator to correct sequencing errors and PCR amplification heterogeneity, so that a UMI-based abundance was obtained for each TCR. CDR3Translator converted identifiers to nucleotide sequence, translated to amino acids, and extracted CDR3 regions using terminal motifs. Error-corrected alpha and beta TCR counts from blood and skin were compared after normalization to input RNA amount. The public reads were reanalyzed by TCRdb: fastp trimming at Q25, MiXCR alignment, in-frame beta chains only. Rows with a matching CDR3 protein are joined into one entry that keeps the most common DNA and genes. The V and J calls reflect TCRdb's pipeline rather than the authors' work. The sample data list about 37,000 distinct CDR3 sequences, and approximately 11% of these were observed just once. The ten largest clones represent around 4.2% of the sample.

The sample's treatment or condition label, decoded: skin biopsy from PPD injection site in Mantoux-positive individual. The study reported a robust and sensitive protocol to amplify, sequence and analyze TCRs, based on 3' ligation of a UMI-containing oligonucleotide to TCR cDNA. Tuberculin skin test biopsies came from sites injected with PPD in individuals with a positive Mantoux test. Total RNA was treated with RQ1 DNase, without cell sorting, prior to reverse transcription, with an input of roughly 1 to 1000 ng being targeted. Skin biopsy and whole blood libraries were made to test pipeline robustness in samples where T cells form a minority population.

Sequencing was performed on skin, taken from a tuberculin skin test site. This chain joins TRBV12-3 or TRBV12-4 to TRBJ1-6; TRBD1 matches 7 bases in the middle. The sequence was obtained from an adult in good health. The sequenced DNA: TGTGCCAGCAGTTTATATCCGACAGGGAGAGGGAGATCACCCCTCCACTTT. The resulting protein is CASSLYPTGRGRSPLHF.